The source of this T cell receptor beta chain is a study of graft-versus-host responses after intestinal transplantation. The wider study: Transplants were multivisceral, liver-intestinal, or isolated intestinal.

This clone was detected only a few times. Repertoires were generated with immunoSEQ multiplex PCR, while TCRdb's copy carries only in-frame clones and drops some. Of around 30,000 clones in the sample, 85% to 95% were seen once. Germline-derived CDR1 and CDR2 are MNHEY and SVGAGI. The CDR3 has 14 residues. The V segment lost 0 bases and the J segment 6 bases; nucleotides outside the gene matches: 5. The sequence came from a human patient who received an intestinal transplant, so some T cells may come from the graft donor. Material: PBMCs, obtained about ten weeks after intestinal transplant. This chain links TRBV6-5 with TRBJ2-7, with 7 bases that match TRBD2. In DNA form, the CDR3 reads TGTGCCAGCAGTTACTCGGGGGGGAATCGCGAGCAGTACTTC. Translation gives CASSYSGGNREQYF.